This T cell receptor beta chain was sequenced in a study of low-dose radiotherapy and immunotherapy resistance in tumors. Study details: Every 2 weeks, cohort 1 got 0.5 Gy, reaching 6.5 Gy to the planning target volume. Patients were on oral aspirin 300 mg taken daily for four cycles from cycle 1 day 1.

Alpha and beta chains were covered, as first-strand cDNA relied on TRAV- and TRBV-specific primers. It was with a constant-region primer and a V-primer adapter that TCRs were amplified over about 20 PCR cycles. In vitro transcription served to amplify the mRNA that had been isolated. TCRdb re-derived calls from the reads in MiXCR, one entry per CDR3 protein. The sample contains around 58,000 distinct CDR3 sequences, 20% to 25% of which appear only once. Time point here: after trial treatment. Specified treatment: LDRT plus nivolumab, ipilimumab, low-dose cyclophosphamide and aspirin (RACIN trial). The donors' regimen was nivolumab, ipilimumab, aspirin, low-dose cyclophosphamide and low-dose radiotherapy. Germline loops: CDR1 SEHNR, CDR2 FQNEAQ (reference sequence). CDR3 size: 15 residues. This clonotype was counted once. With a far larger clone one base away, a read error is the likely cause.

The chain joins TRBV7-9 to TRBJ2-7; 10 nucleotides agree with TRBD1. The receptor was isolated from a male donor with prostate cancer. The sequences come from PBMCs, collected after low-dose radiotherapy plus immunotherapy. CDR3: CVSTRDRGGSYEQYF. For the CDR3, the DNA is TGTGTCAGCACCAGGGACAGGGGAGGGTCCTACGAGCAGTACTTC.